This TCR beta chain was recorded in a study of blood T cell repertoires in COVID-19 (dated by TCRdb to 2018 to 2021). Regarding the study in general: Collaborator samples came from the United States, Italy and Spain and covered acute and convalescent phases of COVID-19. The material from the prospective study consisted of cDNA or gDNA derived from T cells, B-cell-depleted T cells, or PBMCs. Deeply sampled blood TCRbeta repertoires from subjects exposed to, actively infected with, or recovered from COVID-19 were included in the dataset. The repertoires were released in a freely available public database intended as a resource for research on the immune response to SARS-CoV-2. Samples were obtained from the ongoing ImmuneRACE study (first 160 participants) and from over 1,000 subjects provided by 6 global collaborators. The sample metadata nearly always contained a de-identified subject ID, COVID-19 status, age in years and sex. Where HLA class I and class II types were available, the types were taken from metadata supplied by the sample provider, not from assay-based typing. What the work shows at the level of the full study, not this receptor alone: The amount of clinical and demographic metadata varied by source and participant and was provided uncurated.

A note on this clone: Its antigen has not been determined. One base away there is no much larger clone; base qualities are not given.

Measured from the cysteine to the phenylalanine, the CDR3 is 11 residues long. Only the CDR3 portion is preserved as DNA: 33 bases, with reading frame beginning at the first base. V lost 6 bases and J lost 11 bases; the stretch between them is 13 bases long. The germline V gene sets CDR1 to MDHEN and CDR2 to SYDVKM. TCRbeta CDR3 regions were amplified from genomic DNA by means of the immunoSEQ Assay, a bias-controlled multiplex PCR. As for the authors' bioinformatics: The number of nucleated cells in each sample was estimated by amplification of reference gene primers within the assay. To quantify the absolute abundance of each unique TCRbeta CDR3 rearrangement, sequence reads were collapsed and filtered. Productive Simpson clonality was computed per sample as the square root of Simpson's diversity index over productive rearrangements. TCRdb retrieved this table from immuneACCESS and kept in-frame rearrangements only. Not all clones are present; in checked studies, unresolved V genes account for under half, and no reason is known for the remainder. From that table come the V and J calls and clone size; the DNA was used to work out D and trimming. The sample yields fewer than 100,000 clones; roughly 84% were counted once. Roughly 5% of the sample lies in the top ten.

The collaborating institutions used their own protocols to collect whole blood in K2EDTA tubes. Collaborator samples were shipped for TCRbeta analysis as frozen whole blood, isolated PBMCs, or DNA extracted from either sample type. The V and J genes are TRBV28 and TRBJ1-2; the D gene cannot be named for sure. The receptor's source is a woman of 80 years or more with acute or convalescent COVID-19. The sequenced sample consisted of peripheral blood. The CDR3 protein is CASRHKSGYTF. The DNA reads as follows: TGTGCCAGCAGACACAAGTCGGGTTACACCTTC.